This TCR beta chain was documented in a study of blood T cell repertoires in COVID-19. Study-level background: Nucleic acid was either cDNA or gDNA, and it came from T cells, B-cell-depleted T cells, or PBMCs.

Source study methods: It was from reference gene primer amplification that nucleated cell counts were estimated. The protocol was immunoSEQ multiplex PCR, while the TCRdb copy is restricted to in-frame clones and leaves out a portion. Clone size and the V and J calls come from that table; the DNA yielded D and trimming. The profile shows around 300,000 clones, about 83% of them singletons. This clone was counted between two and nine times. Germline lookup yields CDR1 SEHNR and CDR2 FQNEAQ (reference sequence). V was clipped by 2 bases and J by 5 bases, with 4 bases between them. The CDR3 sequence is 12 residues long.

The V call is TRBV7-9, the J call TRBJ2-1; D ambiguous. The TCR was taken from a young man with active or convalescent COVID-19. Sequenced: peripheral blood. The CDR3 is CASSLSNNEQFF. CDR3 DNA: TGTGCCAGCAGCTTAAGCAACAATGAGCAGTTCTTC.